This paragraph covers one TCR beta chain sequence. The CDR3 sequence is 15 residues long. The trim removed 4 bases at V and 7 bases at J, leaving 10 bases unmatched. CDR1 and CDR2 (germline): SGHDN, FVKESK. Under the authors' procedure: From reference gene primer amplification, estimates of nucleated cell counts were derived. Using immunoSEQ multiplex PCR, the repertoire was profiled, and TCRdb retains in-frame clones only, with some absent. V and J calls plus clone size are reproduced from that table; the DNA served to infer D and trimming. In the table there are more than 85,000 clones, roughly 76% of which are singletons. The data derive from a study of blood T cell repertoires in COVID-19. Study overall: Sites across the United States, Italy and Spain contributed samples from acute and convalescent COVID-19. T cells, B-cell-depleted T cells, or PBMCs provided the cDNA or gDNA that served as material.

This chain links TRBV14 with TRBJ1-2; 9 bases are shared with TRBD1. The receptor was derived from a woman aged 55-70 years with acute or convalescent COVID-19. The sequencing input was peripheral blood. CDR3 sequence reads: CASSRFTGQGSGYTF. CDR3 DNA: TGTGCCAGCAGCCGATTCACGGGACAGGGCTCTGGCTACACCTTC. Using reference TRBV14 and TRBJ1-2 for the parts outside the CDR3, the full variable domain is EAGVTQFPSHSVIEKGQTVTLRCDPISGHDNLYWYRRVMGKEIKFLLHFVKESKQDESGMPNNRFLAERTGGTYSTLKVQPAELEDSGVYFCASSRFTGQGSGYTFGSGTRLTVV.